This T cell receptor (beta chain) was recorded in a study of blood T cell repertoires in COVID-19. Overall study: The samples span acute and convalescent COVID-19 from the United States, Italy and Spain. From T cells, B-cell-depleted T cells, or PBMCs came the material, which was cDNA or gDNA.

CDR1 SNHLY and CDR2 FYNNEI come from the germline V gene. The CDR3 consists of 15 residues. J lost 1 base, V lost 4 bases, and 6 bases had no gene match. Authors' data handling: Amplification with reference gene primers provided the estimates of nucleated cell counts. Profiling relied on immunoSEQ multiplex PCR, and the TCRdb table lists in-frame clones only, not all of them. The DNA was the basis for D and trimming; V, J and clone size are from that table. The data contain roughly 250,000 clones, roughly 84% of them seen just once; the ten biggest clones take up 7.4%. The source is a woman aged 45-59 years with acute or convalescent COVID-19. The source material was peripheral blood. The chain uses TRBV2 and TRBJ1-1; 7 bases align to TRBD1. The CDR3 nucleotides are TGTGCCAGCAGTGTAGGGGGCGCGAAGAACACTGAAGCTTTCTTT. As protein: CASSVGGAKNTEAFF.